These T cell receptor beta chains were read from a single sample in a study of glioma-infiltrating T cells after dendritic cell vaccination. Libraries were prepared by immunoSEQ multiplex PCR; TCRdb keeps only in-frame clonotypes and omits some of them. The sample lists roughly 100,000 clones, approximately 81% occurring once. This specimen consisted of blood, obtained before dendritic cell vaccination. These receptors all come from a human donor with glioblastoma. Each CDR3 is given without its conserved first and last residue.

TRBV7-7	TRBJ2-1	ASSAGAGAYNEQF
TRBV2	TRBJ2-7	ASMPPRVYEQY
TRBV18	TRBJ1-1	ASSLHQGNTEAF
TRBV5-1	TRBJ1-2	ASSLDRVDYT
TRBV7-9	TRBJ1-2	ASSLAWTGSGYT
TRBV29-1	TRBJ1-2	SVGTGEFYGYT
TRBV10-2	TRBJ2-3	ASSDGTRTDTQY
TRBV11-3	TRBJ2-7	ASSLGYGLAGPSSYEQY
TRBV12-5	TRBJ2-2	ASGLDRGITGELF
TRBV19	TRBJ1-6	ASSTHRGNSPLH